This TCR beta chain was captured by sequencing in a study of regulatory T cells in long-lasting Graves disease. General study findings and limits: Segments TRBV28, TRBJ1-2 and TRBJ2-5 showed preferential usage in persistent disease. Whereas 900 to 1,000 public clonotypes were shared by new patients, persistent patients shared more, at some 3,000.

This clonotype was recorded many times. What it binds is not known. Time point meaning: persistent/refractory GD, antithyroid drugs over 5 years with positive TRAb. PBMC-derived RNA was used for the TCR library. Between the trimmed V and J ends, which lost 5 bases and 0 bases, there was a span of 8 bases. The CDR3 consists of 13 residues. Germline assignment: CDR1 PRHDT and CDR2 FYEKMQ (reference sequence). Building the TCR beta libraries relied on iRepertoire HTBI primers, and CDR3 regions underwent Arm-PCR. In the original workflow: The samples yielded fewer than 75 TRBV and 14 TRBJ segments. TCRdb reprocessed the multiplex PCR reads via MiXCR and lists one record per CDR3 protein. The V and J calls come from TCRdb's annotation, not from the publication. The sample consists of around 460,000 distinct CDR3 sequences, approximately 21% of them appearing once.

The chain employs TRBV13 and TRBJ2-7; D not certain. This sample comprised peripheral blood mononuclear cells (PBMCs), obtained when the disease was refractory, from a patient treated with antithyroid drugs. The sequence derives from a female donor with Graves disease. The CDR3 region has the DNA TGTGCCAGCAGCCGACCCAGCTCCTACGAGCAGTACTTC. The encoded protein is CASSRPSSYEQYF.